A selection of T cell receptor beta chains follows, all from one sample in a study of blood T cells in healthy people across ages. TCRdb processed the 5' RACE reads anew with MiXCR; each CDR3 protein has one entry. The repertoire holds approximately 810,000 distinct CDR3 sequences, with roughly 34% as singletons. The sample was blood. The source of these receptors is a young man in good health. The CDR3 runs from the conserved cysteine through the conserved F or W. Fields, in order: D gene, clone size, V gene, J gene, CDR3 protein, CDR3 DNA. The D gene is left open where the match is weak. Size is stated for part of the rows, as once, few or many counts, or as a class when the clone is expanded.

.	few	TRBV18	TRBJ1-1	CASSPGAERTEAFF	TGTGCCAGCTCACCGGGGGCGGAGAGAACTGAAGCTTTCTTT
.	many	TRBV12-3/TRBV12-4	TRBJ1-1	CASSGDTNTEAFF	TGTGCCAGCAGCGGCGACACGAACACTGAAGCTTTCTTT
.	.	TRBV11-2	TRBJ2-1	CASNLDEGSYNEQFF	TGTGCCAGCAACTTAGATGAGGGGTCCTACAATGAGCAGTTCTTC
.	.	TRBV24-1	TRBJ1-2	CATSPGSYGYTF	TGTGCCACCAGTCCGGGGTCCTATGGCTACACCTTC
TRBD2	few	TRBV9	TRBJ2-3	CASSVPAGGNADTQYF	TGTGCCAGCAGCGTTCCAGCGGGGGGGAATGCAGATACGCAGTATTTT
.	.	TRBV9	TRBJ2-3	CASSALRGTDTQYF	TGTGCCAGCAGCGCCTTACGGGGCACAGATACGCAGTATTTT
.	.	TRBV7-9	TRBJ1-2	CASSSPDSFGHYGYTF	TGTGCCAGCAGCTCACCTGACTCCTTTGGGCACTATGGCTACACCTTC
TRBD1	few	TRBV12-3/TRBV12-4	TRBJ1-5	CASSRTGENQPQHF	TGTGCCAGCAGTCGGACAGGGGAGAATCAGCCCCAGCATTTT
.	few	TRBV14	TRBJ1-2	CASSPLLASGHYYGYTF	TGTGCCAGCAGCCCACTTTTAGCCTCCGGACACTACTATGGCTACACCTTC
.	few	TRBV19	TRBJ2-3	CASSRLGDTQYF	TGTGCCAGTAGTAGACTAGGAGATACGCAGTATTTT
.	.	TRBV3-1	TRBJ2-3	CASSPGYKTSTDTQYF	TGTGCCAGCAGCCCGGGTTACAAGACTAGCACAGATACGCAGTATTTT
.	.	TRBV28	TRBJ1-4	CASVQAGGNEKPFF	TGTGCCAGCGTTCAGGCGGGAGGTAATGAAAAACCGTTTTTT
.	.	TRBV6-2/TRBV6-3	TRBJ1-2	CASSYSRSPGTELYYGYTF	TGTGCCAGCAGTTACTCGAGGAGCCCCGGGACGGAATTATACTATGGCTACACCTTC
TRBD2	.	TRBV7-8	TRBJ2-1	CAGRRTSGGNYNEQFF	TGTGCCGGCAGACGGACTAGCGGGGGAAATTACAATGAGCAGTTCTTC
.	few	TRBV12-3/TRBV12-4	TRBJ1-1	CASSPGPGAFF	TGTGCCAGCAGTCCGGGGCCCGGGGCTTTCTTT
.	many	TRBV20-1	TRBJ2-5	CSAGEQETQYF	TGCAGTGCAGGCGAACAAGAGACCCAGTACTTC
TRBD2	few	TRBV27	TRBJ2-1	CASTSRGGRNNEQFF	TGTGCCAGCACTTCTCGGGGGGGGCGGAACAATGAGCAGTTCTTC
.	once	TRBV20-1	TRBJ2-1	CSASPQETQFF	TGCAGCGCTAGCCCTCAAGAGACCCAGTTCTTC
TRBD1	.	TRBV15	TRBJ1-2	CATSRPETGSYGYTF	TGTGCCACCAGCAGACCCGAGACAGGGAGCTATGGCTACACCTTC
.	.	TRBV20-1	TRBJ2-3	CSASEGKAYTDTQYF	TGCAGTGCTAGTGAGGGCAAAGCGTACACAGATACGCAGTATTTT
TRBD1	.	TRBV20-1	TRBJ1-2	CSAEGAGIGGYTF	TGCAGTGCGGAGGGGGCGGGGATTGGGGGCTACACCTTC
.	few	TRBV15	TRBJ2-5	CATSRDIASQETQYF	TGTGCCACCAGCAGAGATATCGCGAGCCAAGAGACCCAGTACTTC
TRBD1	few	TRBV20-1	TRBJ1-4	CSARDNRGVSSTNEKLFF	TGCAGTGCTCGAGATAACAGGGGGGTCAGTTCAACTAATGAAAAACTGTTTTTT
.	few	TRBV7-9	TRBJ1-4	CASSSDWTNEQLFF	TGTGCCAGCAGCTCCGACTGGACTAATGAACAACTGTTTTTT
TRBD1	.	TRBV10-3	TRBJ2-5	CAISESGQGRQETQYF	TGTGCCATCAGTGAGTCAGGACAGGGGAGGCAAGAGACCCAGTACTTC
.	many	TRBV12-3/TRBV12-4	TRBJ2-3	CASTSGTSLATQYF	TGTGCCAGCACCTCCGGGACCTCCCTCGCTACGCAGTATTTT
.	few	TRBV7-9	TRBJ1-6	CASSLVTGKSNSPLHF	TGTGCCAGCAGCTTAGTAACAGGGAAATCTAATTCACCCCTCCACTTT
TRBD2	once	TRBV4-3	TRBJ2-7	CASSQDSGVSYEQYF	TGCGCCAGCAGCCAAGATAGCGGGGTTAGCTACGAGCAGTACTTC
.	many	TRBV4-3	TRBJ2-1	CASSQDREPNEQFF	TGCGCCAGCAGCCAAGACCGGGAGCCCAATGAGCAGTTCTTC
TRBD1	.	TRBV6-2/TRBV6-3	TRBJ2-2	CASKSTGGPPGELFF	TGTGCCAGCAAGTCAACAGGGGGACCACCCGGGGAGCTGTTTTTT
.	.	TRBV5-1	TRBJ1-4	CASSLAEGSEELFF	TGCGCCAGCAGCTTGGCCGAAGGGTCTGAAGAACTGTTTTTT
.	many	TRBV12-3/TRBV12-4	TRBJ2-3	CASNKIGGGTDTQYF	TGTGCCAGCAATAAAATTGGGGGTGGCACAGATACGCAGTATTTT
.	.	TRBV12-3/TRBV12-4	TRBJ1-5	CASSLASGRQPQHF	TGTGCCAGCAGTTTAGCTTCCGGCAGGCAGCCCCAGCATTTT
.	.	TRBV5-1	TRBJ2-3	CASSLGSETDTQYF	TGCGCCAGCAGCTTGGGGTCAGAAACAGATACGCAGTATTTT
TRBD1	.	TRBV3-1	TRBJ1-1	CATQGVNTEAFF	TGTGCCACACAGGGGGTGAACACTGAAGCTTTCTTT
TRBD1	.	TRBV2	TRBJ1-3	CATTGVGNTIYF	TGTGCCACTACAGGGGTCGGAAACACCATATATTTT
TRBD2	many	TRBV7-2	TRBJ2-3	CASTLSGGLSTDTQYF	TGTGCCAGCACCCTTAGCGGGGGACTAAGCACAGATACGCAGTATTTT
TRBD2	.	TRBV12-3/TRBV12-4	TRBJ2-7	CASSLTSGGSEQYF	TGTGCCAGCAGTTTGACTAGCGGGGGCTCCGAGCAGTACTTC
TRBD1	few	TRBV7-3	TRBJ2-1	CASSLSGTGPPYNEQFF	TGTGCCAGCAGCTTAAGCGGGACAGGACCCCCTTACAATGAGCAGTTCTTC
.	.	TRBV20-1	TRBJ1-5	CSARTGGIGNQPQHF	TGCAGTGCTAGAACGGGGGGCATAGGCAATCAGCCCCAGCATTTT
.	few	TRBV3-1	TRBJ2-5	CASSQGSGTRLGTQYF	TGTGCCAGCAGCCAAGGTTCCGGGACAAGGTTGGGGACCCAGTACTTC
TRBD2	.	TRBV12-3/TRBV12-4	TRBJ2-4	CASSLGIAGGHYGQYF	TGTGCCAGCAGTTTAGGGATAGCGGGGGGACACTACGGGCAGTACTTC
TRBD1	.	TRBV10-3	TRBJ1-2	CAIRGTADHNYGYTF	TGTGCCATCAGAGGGACAGCCGATCATAACTATGGCTACACCTTC
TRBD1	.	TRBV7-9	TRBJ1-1	CASSSPGQGIGNTEAFF	TGTGCCAGCAGCTCCCCGGGACAGGGGATCGGGAACACTGAAGCTTTCTTT
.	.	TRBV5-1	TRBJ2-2	CASSLVLVNTGELFF	TGCGCCAGCAGCTTGGTTCTAGTTAACACCGGGGAGCTGTTTTTT
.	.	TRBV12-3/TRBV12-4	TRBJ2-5	CASSLCAKETQYF	TGTGCCAGCAGTTTATGTGCTAAAGAGACCCAGTACTTC
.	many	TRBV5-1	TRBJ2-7	CASSPTLYSYEQYF	TGCGCCAGCAGCCCCACGCTATACTCCTACGAGCAGTACTTC
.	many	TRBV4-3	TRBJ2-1	CASSSSPSEVDEQFF	TGCGCCAGCAGCTCATCCCCTAGCGAAGTTGATGAGCAGTTCTTC
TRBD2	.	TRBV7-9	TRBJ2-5	CASSSREGLRTYF	TGTGCCAGCAGCTCTAGGGAGGGACTCCGGACGTACTTC
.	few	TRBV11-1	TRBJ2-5	CASSFGQPPYNEQYF	TGTGCCAGCAGCTTCGGGCAGCCTCCCTACAATGAGCAGTACTTC
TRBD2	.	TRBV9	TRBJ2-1	CASGSVSGRSYNEQCF	TGTGCCAGCGGATCAGTTAGCGGGAGAAGCTACAATGAGCAGTGCTTC
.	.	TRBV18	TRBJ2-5	CASSAHLGETQYF	TGTGCCAGCTCAGCCCACTTGGGCGAGACCCAGTACTTC
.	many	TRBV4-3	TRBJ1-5	CASSQDAGASNQPQHF	TGCGCCAGCAGCCAAGATGCGGGAGCCAGCAATCAGCCCCAGCATTTT
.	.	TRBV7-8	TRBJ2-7	CASSPAGRGLRYEQYF	TGTGCCAGCAGCCCCGCGGGCAGGGGTCTTCGGTACGAGCAGTACTTC
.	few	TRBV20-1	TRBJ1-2	CSARDRGGGGDTF	TGCAGTGCTAGAGATAGGGGCGGTGGTGGAGACACCTTC